These T cell receptor beta chains were read from a single sample in a study of OX40 agonist ivuxolimab in advanced cancers. TCRdb's copy holds only in-frame clones and misses some; the assay was immunoSEQ multiplex PCR. The data contain 50,000 to 75,000 clones, less than 95% of them singletons. Sequenced material: CD4+ or CD8+ T cells sorted from blood, taken in a trial of the OX40 agonist ivuxolimab. These receptors were taken from an adult with an advanced solid tumor such as melanoma, head and neck, liver or kidney cancer. Each CDR3 is given with its conserved first and last residue. The D gene is left open where the match is weak. Clone size, where shown, is once, few, many, or a class for clones that have expanded.

CDR3 DNA: TGTGCCAGCAGCTTACTTAGCGGGAGTGTGTACGAGCAGTACTTC
CDR3 protein: CASSLLSGSVYEQYF
V gene: TRBV13
D gene: TRBD2
J gene: TRBJ2-7
CDR3 length: 15
clone size: -

CDR3 DNA: TGTGCCAGCAGCTTAGTGACAGGGGGCCTGGGTCAGCCCCAGCATTTT
CDR3 protein: CASSLVTGGLGQPQHF
V gene: TRBV7-8
D gene: TRBD1
J gene: TRBJ1-5
CDR3 length: 16
clone size: -

CDR3 DNA: TGCGCCAGCAGCACGGGACTAGCGGGAGTGGAGCAGTACTTC
CDR3 protein: CASSTGLAGVEQYF
V gene: TRBV5-1
D gene: TRBD2
J gene: TRBJ2-7
CDR3 length: 14
clone size: -

CDR3 DNA: TGCAGCGTTGAAAACTGGGGCTTAGGGAGAAACACCATATATTTT
CDR3 protein: CSVENWGLGRNTIYF
V gene: TRBV29-1
D gene: -
J gene: TRBJ1-3
CDR3 length: 15
clone size: -

CDR3 DNA: TGTGCCAGTAGTACGCGGACAGGGTACACCGGGGAGCTGTTTTTT
CDR3 protein: CASSTRTGYTGELFF
V gene: TRBV19
D gene: TRBD1
J gene: TRBJ2-2
CDR3 length: 15
clone size: -

CDR3 DNA: TGTGCTAGCAGCTTCTCGCAGGGGCAAGAGACCCAGTACTTC
CDR3 protein: CASSFSQGQETQYF
V gene: TRBV7-7
D gene: -
J gene: TRBJ2-5
CDR3 length: 14
clone size: -

CDR3 DNA: TGTGCCACACGGAAGACAGGGAACTACGAGCAGTACTTC
CDR3 protein: CATRKTGNYEQYF
V gene: TRBV28
D gene: TRBD1
J gene: TRBJ2-7
CDR3 length: 13
clone size: once

CDR3 DNA: TGTGCCAGCAGTGCACTAGTGGGGGGCTCCTACGAGCAGTACTTC
CDR3 protein: CASSALVGGSYEQYF
V gene: TRBV28
D gene: -
J gene: TRBJ2-7
CDR3 length: 15
clone size: once

CDR3 DNA: TGTGCCAGCAGTTCGGGAATGAACACTGAAGCTTTCTTT
CDR3 protein: CASSSGMNTEAFF
V gene: TRBV6-5
D gene: -
J gene: TRBJ1-1
CDR3 length: 13
clone size: -

CDR3 DNA: TGTGCCAGCTCACAGACAGGGCAGAATGGCTACACCTTC
CDR3 protein: CASSQTGQNGYTF
V gene: TRBV18
D gene: TRBD1
J gene: TRBJ1-2
CDR3 length: 13
clone size: -

CDR3 DNA: TGTGCCAGCAGCTTAGTGCCGGGGATGGGAGAAAAACTGTTTTTT
CDR3 protein: CASSLVPGMGEKLFF
V gene: TRBV7-9
D gene: -
J gene: TRBJ1-4
CDR3 length: 15
clone size: -

CDR3 DNA: TGTGCCAGCAGTTTATGGGGACCTAGGGAGCCCCAGCATTTT
CDR3 protein: CASSLWGPREPQHF
V gene: TRBV28
D gene: -
J gene: TRBJ1-5
CDR3 length: 14
clone size: -

CDR3 DNA: TGTGCCATCAGTGGAGGGGGAGGCCCCTACAATGAGCAGTTCTTC
CDR3 protein: CAISGGGGPYNEQFF
V gene: TRBV10-3
D gene: -
J gene: TRBJ2-1
CDR3 length: 15
clone size: -

CDR3 DNA: TGTGCCTGGACGGGGGGTGCAGATACGCAGTATTTT
CDR3 protein: CAWTGGADTQYF
V gene: TRBV30
D gene: TRBD2
J gene: TRBJ2-3
CDR3 length: 12
clone size: -

CDR3 DNA: TGTGCCAGCAGCCGAGCGGGGAGCTCCTACGAGCAGTACTTC
CDR3 protein: CASSRAGSSYEQYF
V gene: TRBV7-2
D gene: TRBD2
J gene: TRBJ2-7
CDR3 length: 14
clone size: -

CDR3 DNA: TGTGCCAGCAGCCCGGGGGGGTACCCCTACGAGCAGTACTTC
CDR3 protein: CASSPGGYPYEQYF
V gene: TRBV11-3
D gene: TRBD2
J gene: TRBJ2-7
CDR3 length: 14
clone size: -

CDR3 DNA: TGTGCCAGCAGTCCAACTAATGAAAAACTGTTTTTT
CDR3 protein: CASSPTNEKLFF
V gene: TRBV2
D gene: -
J gene: TRBJ1-4
CDR3 length: 12
clone size: -

CDR3 DNA: TGTGCCAGCAGCGAAAGTGGTGGAAACACTGAAGCTTTCTTT
CDR3 protein: CASSESGGNTEAFF
V gene: TRBV9
D gene: -
J gene: TRBJ1-1
CDR3 length: 14
clone size: -

CDR3 DNA: TGCAGCGTTAGCCGTGGCGGTGGATACGAGCAGTACTTC
CDR3 protein: CSVSRGGGYEQYF
V gene: TRBV29-1
D gene: -
J gene: TRBJ2-7
CDR3 length: 13
clone size: -

CDR3 DNA: TGTGCCAGCAGTTTATGGGAGAACACTGAAGCTTTCTTT
CDR3 protein: CASSLWENTEAFF
V gene: TRBV7-2
D gene: -
J gene: TRBJ1-1
CDR3 length: 13
clone size: -

CDR3 DNA: TGTGCCAGCAGTATCAGCAATTCACCCCTCCACTTT
CDR3 protein: CASSISNSPLHF
V gene: TRBV7-9
D gene: -
J gene: TRBJ1-6
CDR3 length: 12
clone size: -

CDR3 DNA: TGCGCCAGCAGCTTACTAGCGGTCAATGAGCAGTTCTTC
CDR3 protein: CASSLLAVNEQFF
V gene: TRBV5-1
D gene: TRBD2
J gene: TRBJ2-1
CDR3 length: 13
clone size: -

CDR3 DNA: TGTGCCAGCACCCCCCGGACGGCTAACTATGGCTACACCTTC
CDR3 protein: CASTPRTANYGYTF
V gene: TRBV2
D gene: -
J gene: TRBJ1-2
CDR3 length: 14
clone size: -

CDR3 DNA: TGCCACCAGGGGAACACCGGGGAGCTGTTTTTT
CDR3 protein: CHQGNTGELFF
V gene: TRBV21-1
D gene: -
J gene: TRBJ2-2
CDR3 length: 11
clone size: -

CDR3 DNA: TGCGCCAGCAGTCGGACTAGGAGCTACGAGCAGTACTTC
CDR3 protein: CASSRTRSYEQYF
V gene: TRBV5-1
D gene: TRBD2
J gene: TRBJ2-7
CDR3 length: 13
clone size: -

CDR3 DNA: TGTGCCAGCAGCCCCCGAGGGACAGGGGGCAATGAGCAGTTCTTC
CDR3 protein: CASSPRGTGGNEQFF
V gene: TRBV7-2
D gene: TRBD1
J gene: TRBJ2-1
CDR3 length: 15
clone size: -

CDR3 DNA: TGTGCCAGCAGCTTATGGTTACAGACGGGGGATACGCAGTATTTT
CDR3 protein: CASSLWLQTGDTQYF
V gene: TRBV7-9
D gene: -
J gene: TRBJ2-3
CDR3 length: 15
clone size: -

CDR3 DNA: TGTGCCAGCAGGGTACAGGGAATCAGGAAGGATTACAATGAGCAGTTCTTC
CDR3 protein: CASRVQGIRKDYNEQFF
V gene: TRBV2
D gene: -
J gene: TRBJ2-1
CDR3 length: 17
clone size: -

CDR3 DNA: TGTGCCAGCAGCTTAGTGGGGGCTAACTATGGCTACACCTTC
CDR3 protein: CASSLVGANYGYTF
V gene: TRBV7-9
D gene: -
J gene: TRBJ1-2
CDR3 length: 14
clone size: -

CDR3 DNA: TGTGCCAGCAGTGAATCAGCGGGAGGGCTTTTTAGGAACTTCTTC
CDR3 protein: CASSESAGGLFRNFF
V gene: TRBV6-1
D gene: TRBD2
J gene: TRBJ2-1
CDR3 length: 15
clone size: -

CDR3 DNA: TGCGCCAGCAGCTATTCTAGCACAGATACGCAGTATTTT
CDR3 protein: CASSYSSTDTQYF
V gene: TRBV5-1
D gene: -
J gene: TRBJ2-3
CDR3 length: 13
clone size: -

CDR3 DNA: TGTGCCAGCAGCATCAATCCAGGGTCCACTCGTGAAGCTTTCTTT
CDR3 protein: CASSINPGSTREAFF
V gene: TRBV7-9
D gene: -
J gene: TRBJ1-1
CDR3 length: 15
clone size: -

CDR3 DNA: TGTGCCATCGGTGGAGGGGTGAGCAATCAGCCCCAGCATTTT
CDR3 protein: CAIGGGVSNQPQHF
V gene: TRBV10-3
D gene: -
J gene: TRBJ1-5
CDR3 length: 14
clone size: -

CDR3 DNA: TGTGCCATCAGCGCGGACAGGGCCAATGAGCAGTTCTTC
CDR3 protein: CAISADRANEQFF
V gene: TRBV10-3
D gene: TRBD1
J gene: TRBJ2-1
CDR3 length: 13
clone size: -

CDR3 DNA: TGTGCCAGCAGCTTAGAAGGGGGTTTCCCAGGTACGCAGTATTTT
CDR3 protein: CASSLEGGFPGTQYF
V gene: TRBV11-2
D gene: -
J gene: TRBJ2-3
CDR3 length: 15
clone size: -

CDR3 DNA: TGTGCCTGCTCAAGGTCCGGGGCCAACGTCCTGACTTTC
CDR3 protein: CACSRSGANVLTF
V gene: TRBV30
D gene: -
J gene: TRBJ2-6
CDR3 length: 13
clone size: -

CDR3 DNA: TGTGCCAGCGGGGGCATTTATGGCTACACCTTC
CDR3 protein: CASGGIYGYTF
V gene: TRBV28
D gene: -
J gene: TRBJ1-2
CDR3 length: 11
clone size: -

CDR3 DNA: TGTGCCAGCTCACCCCCGACAGGGGAAAACTATGGCTACACCTTC
CDR3 protein: CASSPPTGENYGYTF
V gene: TRBV18
D gene: TRBD1
J gene: TRBJ1-2
CDR3 length: 15
clone size: -

CDR3 DNA: TGTGCCAGTAGTATTGGTAGCGGGAGTTCTGAGACCCAGTACTTC
CDR3 protein: CASSIGSGSSETQYF
V gene: TRBV19
D gene: TRBD2
J gene: TRBJ2-5
CDR3 length: 15
clone size: -

CDR3 DNA: TGCAGTGCCCAAATGCAGACCCAGTACTTC
CDR3 protein: CSAQMQTQYF
V gene: TRBV20-1
D gene: -
J gene: TRBJ2-5
CDR3 length: 10
clone size: -

CDR3 DNA: TGTGCCAGCAGTTGGGGACTAGCGGGGGGAGAGACCCAGTACTTC
CDR3 protein: CASSWGLAGGETQYF
V gene: TRBV2
D gene: TRBD2
J gene: TRBJ2-5
CDR3 length: 15
clone size: -

CDR3 DNA: TGCGCCAGCAGCTCCGGAGGGCTGACCTACGAGCAGTACTTC
CDR3 protein: CASSSGGLTYEQYF
V gene: TRBV5-1
D gene: -
J gene: TRBJ2-7
CDR3 length: 14
clone size: -

CDR3 DNA: TGTGCCAGCAGCAATAGGAGCTTTGGGACACCCAACCAAGAGACCCAGTACTTC
CDR3 protein: CASSNRSFGTPNQETQYF
V gene: TRBV11-2
D gene: -
J gene: TRBJ2-5
CDR3 length: 18
clone size: -